This paragraph reports one TCR gamma chain. Its target is unknown. The CDR3 is made up of 17 amino acids. Germline V gene lookup returns CDR1 EGSNGY and CDR2 YDSYNSKV. Losses at the gene ends were 0 bases for V and 6 bases for J; bases not matched to a gene: 5. The sample is drawn from a study of human gamma delta and Vdelta1 T cells. TCRdb re-called clones from the PCR reads via CATT. Of about 3,900 gamma-chain clones detected, over 15% appear once; the ten largest clones hold 6% to 8.5%. V is TRGV2 and J is TRGJP. The sample was Vdelta1 gamma-delta T cells from blood grown in culture (DOT cells). The clonotype was recovered from a human donor in good health. CDR3 DNA: TGTGCCACCTGGGACGGGCGGCGAGAGTTGGGCAAAAAAATCAAGGTATTT. Translated: CATWDGRRELGKKIKVF.